Listed below are T cell receptor beta chains from one sample, sequenced in a study of early T cells in non-severe SARS-CoV-2 infection. TCRdb recomputed calls from the 5' RACE reads with MiXCR, one row per CDR3 protein. The repertoire has about 64,000 distinct CDR3 sequences, 10% to 12% of them found once; the top ten carry less than 3%. Sequences were derived from whole blood, sampled at baseline. The receptors derive from an adult who was a healthcare worker with PCR-confirmed SARS-CoV-2 infection or an uninfected control (not recorded which). The CDR3 runs from the conserved cysteine through the conserved F or W. Each record gives: V gene, CDR3 protein.

V: TRBV7-9
CDR3: CASSESRQGTFYGYTF

V: TRBV7-2
CDR3: CASSLLRESSPLHF

V: TRBV20-1
CDR3: CSAENLGGGPKETQYF

V: TRBV5-1
CDR3: CASSLEFVTEAFF

V: TRBV7-6
CDR3: CASSLGFGGKETQYF

V: TRBV5-1
CDR3: CASSLEGVSPLHF

V: TRBV10-1
CDR3: CASSPGQETQYF

V: TRBV5-1
CDR3: CASSSPGQGAMTGTDTQYF

V: TRBV20-1
CDR3: CSARDPFLGNEQYF

V: TRBV5-6
CDR3: CASSSTRAIEAFF

V: TRBV5-4
CDR3: CASSFGTGVDYGYTF

V: TRBV2
CDR3: CASNRDRGYGYTF

V: TRBV6-1
CDR3: CASSDRQGDNSPLHF

V: TRBV5-1
CDR3: CASSLEAGVNTEAFF

V: TRBV11-2
CDR3: CASSLDLMVGQAYEQYF

V: TRBV11-2
CDR3: CASSAGLGTEAFF

V: TRBV19
CDR3: CASFPGITNQPQHF

V: TRBV11-2
CDR3: CARARGSKETQYF

V: TRBV2
CDR3: CASVRAGLTDTQYF

V: TRBV9
CDR3: CASSVVLGGEQYF

V: TRBV3-1
CDR3: CASSAQGDTRQPQHF

V: TRBV7-9
CDR3: CASSSDRAQETQYF